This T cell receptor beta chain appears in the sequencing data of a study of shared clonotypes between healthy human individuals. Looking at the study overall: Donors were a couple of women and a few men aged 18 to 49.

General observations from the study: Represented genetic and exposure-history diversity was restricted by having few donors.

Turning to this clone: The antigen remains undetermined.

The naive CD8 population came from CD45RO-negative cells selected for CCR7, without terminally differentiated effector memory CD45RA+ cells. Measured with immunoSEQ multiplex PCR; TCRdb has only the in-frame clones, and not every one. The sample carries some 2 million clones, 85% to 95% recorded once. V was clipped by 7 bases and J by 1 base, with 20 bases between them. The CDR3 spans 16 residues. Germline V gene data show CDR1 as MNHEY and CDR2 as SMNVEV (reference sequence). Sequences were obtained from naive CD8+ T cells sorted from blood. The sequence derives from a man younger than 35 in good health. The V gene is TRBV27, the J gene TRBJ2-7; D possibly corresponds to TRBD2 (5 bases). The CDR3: CASNADSNRPSYEQYF. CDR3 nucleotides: TGTGCCAGCAACGCGGACTCTAATAGGCCTTCCTACGAGCAGTACTTC.